Following are 18 T cell receptor beta chains from one sample sequenced in a study of shared clonotypes between healthy human individuals. Libraries were prepared by immunoSEQ multiplex PCR; TCRdb keeps only in-frame clonotypes and omits some of them. The data contain 2 million to 2.5 million clones, 85% to 95% of them singletons. The source material was naive CD4+ T cells from PBMCs. Subset specified: CD45RA+ positively selected. These receptors all stem from a man aged 18 to 29 in good health. Some clones in this sample may be carry-over from other donors' samples.

The V call is TRBV28, the J call TRBJ2-3, with D possibly being TRBD2 (6 bases). The V gene's germline CDR1 is MDHEN and CDR2 SYDVKM. The CDR3 has 16 residues. The V gene lost 6 bases and the J gene lost 7 bases, with 23 bases spanning the gap. CDR3 region: CASSPPGLRRGNTQYF. The CDR3 DNA reads TGTGCCAGCAGCCCCCCGGGACTCCGGAGGGGAAATACGCAGTATTTT.

This clone was detected once. The genes are TRBV28 and TRBJ2-7; TRBD1 or TRBD2 may be the D gene (6 bases each). Germline CDR1 MDHEN, CDR2 SYDVKM. Trimming removed 5 bases at V and 7 bases at J, with 18 bases between. There are 14 residues in the CDR3. CDR3 sequence: CASSLYREGREQYF. CDR3 nucleotide sequence: TGTGCCAGCAGTCTGTACAGGGAAGGGAGGGAGCAGTACTTC. Full variable domain (remainder filled in from reference TRBV28 and TRBJ2-7): DVKVTQSSRYLVKRTGEKVFLECVQDMDHENMFWYRQDPGLGLRLIYFSYDVKMKEKGDIPEGYSVSREKKERFSLILESASTNQTSMYLCASSLYREGREQYFGPGTRLTVT.

The chain is built from TRBV9 and TRBJ1-1; D unresolved. The germline V and J ends were trimmed by 7 bases and 0 bases, with 13 bases remaining between them. CDR1 and CDR2 (germline): SGDLS, YYNGEE. The CDR3 is 14 residues long. CDR3 loop: CASEDGIMNTEAFF. The CDR3 region has the DNA TGTGCCAGCGAAGACGGGATCATGAACACTGAAGCTTTCTTT.

The chain joins TRBV2 to TRBJ2-7, with a weak D call TRBD2 (5 bases). The germline gives CDR1 SNHLY, CDR2 FYNNEI. The germline V and J ends were trimmed by 5 bases and 9 bases, with 17 bases remaining between them. The CDR3 extends over 13 amino acids. CDR3 loop: CASSKDLLRGQYF. CDR3 nucleotides: TGTGCCAGCAGTAAGGACTTGTTGCGCGGGCAGTACTTC.

This chain joins TRBV4-1 and TRBJ2-2; 9 bases map to TRBD1. Germline V lookup: CDR1 MGHRA, CDR2 YSYEKL. The CDR3 sequence is 16 residues long. The trim removed 3 bases at V and 0 bases at J, leaving 2 bases unmatched. CDR3 coding DNA: TGCGCCAGCAGCCATGGGACAGGGCCGAACACCGGGGAGCTGTTTTTT. Encoded protein: CASSHGTGPNTGELFF.

The rearrangement links TRBV5-4 to TRBJ2-7; TRBD2 matches 9 bases. The CDR3 spans 15 residues. In germline, CDR1 is SGHNT, CDR2 YYREEE (reference sequence). V was pared by 4 bases and J by 5 bases, with 10 bases of the junction left unmatched. CDR3 residues: CASSPRLAEGHEQYF. The CDR3 nucleotides are TGTGCCAGCAGCCCCAGACTAGCGGAGGGCCACGAGCAGTACTTC.

The chain links TRBV19 to TRBJ1-1; 9 bases fit TRBD1. In germline, CDR1 is LNHDA, CDR2 SQIVND (reference sequence). This CDR3 has 17 residues. Trimming removed 6 bases from V and 1 base from J; junction bases left unmatched: 12. The CDR3 nucleotides read TGTGCCAGTAGACCGGACAGGGGAACCCGTTCGAACACTGAAGCTTTCTTT. This gives the protein CASRPDRGTRSNTEAFF. The full variable domain, its missing parts supplied by reference TRBV19 and TRBJ1-1, is DGGITQSPKYLFRKEGQNVTLSCEQNLNHDAMYWYRQDPGQGLRLIYYSQIVNDFQKGDIAEGYSVSREKKESFPLTVTSAQKNPTAFYLCASRPDRGTRSNTEAFFGQGTRLTVV.

V and J are TRBV5-1 and TRBJ2-3, with D possibly being TRBD2 (5 bases). The V gene lost 0 bases and the J gene lost 0 bases, with 11 bases spanning the gap. This CDR3 spans 16 amino acids. In germline, CDR1 is SGHRS, CDR2 YFSETQ. The CDR3 DNA is TGCGCCAGCAGCTTGGTAGCGCGGATTAGCACAGATACGCAGTATTTT. Its protein is CASSLVARISTDTQYF.

This chain joins TRBV11-3 and TRBJ2-3; 9 nucleotides agree with TRBD2. Unmatched junction bases numbered 12, after V lost 6 bases and J lost 5 bases. CDR3 length: 16 amino acids. Germline values: CDR1 SGHNT, CDR2 YENEEA. The CDR3 here is CASSLRIAGVVDTQYF. For the CDR3, the DNA is TGTGCCAGCAGTCTTCGAATAGCGGGAGTGGTAGATACGCAGTATTTT.

The chain couples TRBV5-1 to TRBJ2-7, with D perhaps TRBD1 (5 bases). This CDR3 contains 14 residues. The V gene's germline CDR1 is SGHRS and CDR2 YFSETQ. V lost 2 bases and J 1 base, leaving 10 bases between the germline ends. CDR3 sequence: CASSLRTRSYEQYF. CDR3 bases: TGCGCCAGCAGCTTACGGACACGTTCCTACGAGCAGTACTTC.

The chain couples TRBV9 to TRBJ2-5; 8 bases map to TRBD2. Germline V lookup: CDR1 SGDLS, CDR2 YYNGEE. V was clipped by 4 bases and J by 1 base; unmatched bases: 9. The CDR3 extends over 16 amino acids. This chain's CDR3 is CASSPFGTRVQETQYF. As DNA, the CDR3 is TGTGCCAGCAGCCCCTTTGGGACTAGGGTCCAAGAGACCCAGTACTTC.

The chain has TRBV28 and TRBJ1-4; the D gene is possibly TRBD1 (5 bases). V lost 6 bases, J lost 6 bases, and 17 bases lay in between. This CDR3 comprises 15 residues. Per germline, CDR1 MDHEN and CDR2 SYDVKM. CDR3 nucleotide sequence: TGTGCCAGCAGGTGGGAGCCGGGACCCTATGAAAAACTGTTTTTT. This sequence encodes CASRWEPGPYEKLFF.

Details on this clone: The sample carries other DNA sequences with the same CDR3. V and J are TRBV7-2 and TRBJ2-2; D remains unclear. The V and J ends lost 3 bases and 0 bases respectively, with 11 bases between them. Germline V CDR1 and CDR2: SGHTA, FQGNSA. The CDR3 length is 16 residues. CDR3 coding DNA: TGTGCCAGCAGCTTGGGTGTAGCCGCGAACACCGGGGAGCTGTTTTTT. Its translation is CASSLGVAANTGELFF.

V gene TRBV30 combines with J gene TRBJ1-1; D call uncertain. The CDR3 runs 12 residues. In germline, CDR1 is GTSNPN, CDR2 SVGIG (reference sequence). V was cut by 4 bases and J by 5 bases, with 11 bases left in between. The DNA of the CDR3 is TGTGCCTGGAACGGGAAAAGGACTGAAGCTTTCTTT. Encoded protein: CAWNGKRTEAFF.

CDR3 loop: CASSLGVTGSYGYTF. In nucleotides, the CDR3 is TGTGCCAGCAGTTTAGGGGTGACAGGGAGCTATGGCTACACCTTC. This chain joins TRBV28 and TRBJ1-2; 7 positions agree with TRBD1. Per germline, CDR1 MDHEN and CDR2 SYDVKM. The CDR3 runs to 15 residues. V lost 2 bases to trimming and J lost 4 bases; unmatched junction nucleotides: 7.

The rearrangement links TRBV7-2 to TRBJ2-2; D is unresolved. V was shortened by 8 bases and J by 1 base, with 11 bases between the two germline ends. Germline V gene sequence: CDR1 SGHTA, CDR2 FQGNSA. This CDR3 contains 14 residues. The CDR3 here is CASRWQQNTGELFF. CDR3 sequence (DNA): TGTGCCAGCCGCTGGCAGCAGAACACCGGGGAGCTGTTTTTT.

This rearrangement joins TRBV7-2 to TRBJ2-1; no firm D call. The CDR3 has 12 amino acids. The ends were cut back, 4 bases at V and 4 bases at J, with 5 bases in the middle. Germline V lookup: CDR1 SGHTA, CDR2 FQGNSA. The CDR3 bases are TGTGCCAGCAGCTACCGATACAATGAGCAGTTCTTC. Translating gives CASSYRYNEQFF. Complete variable domain (other parts from reference TRBV7-2 and TRBJ2-1): GAGVSQSPSNKVTEKGKDVELRCDPISGHTALYWYRQSLGQGLEFLIYFQGNSAPDKSGLPSDRFSAERTGGSVSTLTIQRTQQEDSAVYLCASSYRYNEQFFGPGTRLTVL.

This sequence joins TRBV19 and TRBJ2-7; TRBD2 agrees at 8 bases. V was clipped by 7 bases and J by 5 bases; unmatched bases: 13. Germline V CDR1 and CDR2: LNHDA, SQIVND (reference sequence). The CDR3 length is 15 residues. Written as DNA, the CDR3 is TGTGCCAGTAAGCTGGGGGGAGCGGGAGAGAACGAGCAGTACTTC. Its translation: CASKLGGAGENEQYF.